This T cell receptor beta chain was retrieved from a study of T cell clonotyping in hematopoietic cell transplantation. Broader study findings: CD4 and CD8 repertoire contributions could not be separated without sorting.

The repertoire was sequenced with immunoSEQ multiplex PCR; TCRdb's copy has only in-frame clones and lacks some. The data contain 9,000 to 15,000 clones, roughly 50% of them seen just once; the ten biggest clones take up approximately 11%. About this clone: The antigen is not known.

Germline-derived CDR1 and CDR2 are SQVTM and ANQGSEA. This CDR3 is built from 12 residues. Trimming pared 2 bases from V and 4 bases from J, leaving 5 bases between. Sequencing was carried out using peripheral blood mononuclear cells. The chain joins TRBV29-1 to TRBJ2-2, with D unresolved. This receptor was identified in a man aged 45-65 years in good health. Some clones in this sample may be carry-over from other donors' samples. The CDR3 protein is CSVEIRTGELFF. The CDR3 DNA sequence: TGCAGCGTTGAAATCCGCACCGGGGAGCTGTTTTTT.